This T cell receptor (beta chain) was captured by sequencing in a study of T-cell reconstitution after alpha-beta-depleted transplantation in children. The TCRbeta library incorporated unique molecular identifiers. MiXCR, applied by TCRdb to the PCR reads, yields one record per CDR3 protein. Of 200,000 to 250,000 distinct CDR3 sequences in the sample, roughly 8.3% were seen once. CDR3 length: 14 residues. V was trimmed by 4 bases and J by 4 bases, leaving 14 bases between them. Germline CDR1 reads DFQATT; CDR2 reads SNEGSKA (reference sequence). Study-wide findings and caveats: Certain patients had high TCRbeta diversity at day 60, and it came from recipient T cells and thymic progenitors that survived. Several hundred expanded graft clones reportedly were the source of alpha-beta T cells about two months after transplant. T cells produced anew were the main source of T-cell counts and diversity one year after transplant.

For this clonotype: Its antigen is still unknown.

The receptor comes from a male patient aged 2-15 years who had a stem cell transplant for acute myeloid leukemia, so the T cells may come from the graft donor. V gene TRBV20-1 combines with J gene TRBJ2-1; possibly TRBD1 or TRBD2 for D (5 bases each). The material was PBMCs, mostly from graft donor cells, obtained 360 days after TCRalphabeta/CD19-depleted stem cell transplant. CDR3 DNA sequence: TGCAGTGCTATCATCCGGGACGAATACAATGAGCAGTTCTTC. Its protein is CSAIIRDEYNEQFF.